The 20 T cell receptor beta chains listed next were all sequenced from one sample in a study of CD8+ T cells in alopecia areata. RNA, once extracted, was reverse transcribed into cDNA for use as the sequencing template. Measured with immunoSEQ multiplex PCR; TCRdb has only the in-frame clones, and not every one. The sample has 200,000 to 250,000 clones, about 60% seen once. The source was CD4+ T cells sorted from blood, collected at week 0. The receptors come from a human donor with alopecia areata.

The rearrangement links TRBV5-1 to TRBJ2-2; D is unclear. The germline V and J ends were trimmed by 3 bases and 1 base, with 7 bases remaining between them. Germline CDR1 SGHRS, CDR2 YFSETQ. The CDR3 is 14 residues long. The CDR3 is CASSSDKNTGELFF. The DNA for the CDR3 is TGCGCCAGCAGCTCCGACAAGAACACCGGGGAGCTGTTTTTT.

This rearrangement joins TRBV5-6 to TRBJ2-1, with 11 positions matching TRBD2. Germline V gene lookup returns CDR1 SGHDT and CDR2 YYEEEE. The CDR3 length is 15 residues. V lost 1 base to trimming and J lost 4 bases; unmatched junction nucleotides: 1. The CDR3 DNA reads TGTGCCAGCAGCTTGTTAGCGGGAGGGTACAATGAGCAGTTCTTC. Encoded protein: CASSLLAGGYNEQFF.

Only one count was recorded for this clone. The chain uses TRBV5-1 and TRBJ1-5, with 7 bases identical to TRBD1. This CDR3 spans 16 amino acids. V dropped 0 bases and J dropped 0; count of bases not matched to a gene: 3. Germline CDR1 and CDR2: SGHRS and YFSETQ. CDR3 DNA sequence: TGCGCCAGCAGCTTGGGCACAGGGGCTAGCAATCAGCCCCAGCATTTT. It specifies CASSLGTGASNQPQHF.

CDR3 in DNA: TGCAGCGTTGAACCAGGGGGCTGGGGCTACACCTTC. Its translation: CSVEPGGWGYTF. This rearrangement joins TRBV29-1 to TRBJ1-2, with 8 nucleotides matching TRBD1. V lost 2 bases to trimming and J lost 8 bases; unmatched junction nucleotides: 4. The CDR3 sequence is 12 residues long. Germline CDR1 is SQVTM and CDR2 is ANQGSEA.

The chain links TRBV29-1 to TRBJ1-1; no definite D call. The CDR3 is made up of 13 amino acids. V lost 4 bases to trimming and J lost 0 bases, with 9 bases between them. In germline, CDR1 is SQVTM, CDR2 ANQGSEA. For the CDR3, the DNA is TGCAGCGTTGTCCAGAGAATGAACACTGAAGCTTTCTTT. Translation: CSVVQRMNTEAFF.

This clone has only one observation. This chain connects TRBV5-6 to TRBJ1-2, with D perhaps TRBD1 (5 bases). This CDR3 spans 12 amino acids. The germline gives CDR1 SGHDT, CDR2 YYEEEE. The CDR3 coding sequence is TGTGCTACCGGGGGAGCTAACTATGGCTACACCTTC. Residues: CATGGANYGYTF.

The chain couples TRBV2 to TRBJ1-4; TRBD1 aligns across 7 bases. This CDR3 region has 15 residues. Germline-derived CDR1 and CDR2 are SNHLY and FYNNEI. The V and J ends lost 7 bases and 5 bases, in that order; junction bases with no gene match: 10. CDR3 coding DNA: TGTGCCAGCACCATGGGGGGACAGCAGAATGAAAAACTGTTTTTT. It is translated as CASTMGGQQNEKLFF.

This clone was observed a few times. The rearrangement joins TRBV7-9 to TRBJ1-6; possible D gene TRBD1, 6 bases. Germline values: CDR1 SEHNR, CDR2 FQNEAQ (reference sequence). This CDR3 is built from 14 residues. V was shortened by 5 bases and J by 6 bases, with 11 bases between the two germline ends. The CDR3 DNA reads as TGTGCCAGCAGCACCGGGACACTTAATTCACCCCTCCACTTT. Translated: CASSTGTLNSPLHF.

The chain is built from TRBV29-1 and TRBJ1-3; D is unresolved. Germline CDR1 is SQVTM and CDR2 is ANQGSEA. V shed 6 bases and J shed 8 bases, with 11 bases lying between them. The CDR3 has 11 residues. For the CDR3, the DNA is TGCAGCGTGCATAAGGGAGACACCATATATTTT. It translates to CSVHKGDTIYF. The whole variable domain, remainder taken from reference TRBV29-1 and TRBJ1-3, is SAVISQKPSRDICQRGTSLTIQCQVDSQVTMMFWYRQQPGQSLTLIATANQGSEATYESGFVIDKFPISRPNLTFSTLTVSNMSPEDSSIYLCSVHKGDTIYFGEGSWLTVV.

This chain joins TRBV30 and TRBJ1-2; D is possibly TRBD1 (5 bases). In germline, CDR1 is GTSNPN, CDR2 SVGIG (reference sequence). This CDR3 has 14 amino acids. Trimming took off 0 bases at V and 4 bases at J, with 12 bases between the two ends. This CDR3 is CAWSVYEGSYGYTF. The CDR3 nucleotides are TGTGCCTGGAGTGTTTATGAGGGGAGCTATGGCTACACCTTC.

This clone was seen only once. V usage is TRBV7-8 and J usage is TRBJ2-4, with 8 nucleotides matching TRBD1. Germline CDR1 is SGHVS and CDR2 is FQNEAQ. The CDR3 is made up of 15 amino acids. V lost 1 base to trimming and J lost 4 bases; unmatched junction nucleotides: 3. CDR3 sequence (DNA): TGTGCCAGCAGCTTAGAACGGACAGGGAAAAACATTCAGTACTTC. It specifies CASSLERTGKNIQYF. Together with reference TRBV7-8 and TRBJ2-4, the CDR3 gives the full variable domain: GAGVSQSPRYKVAKRGQDVALRCDPISGHVSLFWYQQALGQGPEFLTYFQNEAQLDKSGLPSDRFFAERPEGSVSTLKIQRTQQEDSAVYLCASSLERTGKNIQYFGAGTRLSVL.

V gene TRBV5-1 combines with J gene TRBJ2-3, with TRBD2 identical over 7 bases. CDR3 length: 13 amino acids. From germline, CDR1 is SGHRS and CDR2 YFSETQ. The trim removed 2 bases at V and 9 bases at J, leaving 6 bases unmatched. CDR3 sequence reads: CASSLRRGGTQYF. In DNA, the CDR3 is TGCGCCAGCAGCTTAAGACGGGGAGGGACGCAGTATTTT. Together with reference TRBV5-1 and TRBJ2-3, the CDR3 gives the full variable domain: KAGVTQTPRYLIKTRGQQVTLSCSPISGHRSVSWYQQTPGQGLQFLFEYFSETQRNKGNFPGRFSGRQFSNSRSEMNVSTLELGDSALYLCASSLRRGGTQYFGPGTRLTVL.

The rearrangement joins TRBV30 to TRBJ2-3; TRBD2 matches at 14 bases. The CDR3 contains 17 residues. The ends lost 0 bases at V and 6 bases at J; junction bases unmatched: 8. Germline-derived CDR1 and CDR2 are GTSNPN and SVGIG (reference sequence). The CDR3 nucleotides are TGTGCCTGGAGTGTATTTAGACTAGCGGGAGGGCCGGATACGCAGTATTTT. As protein: CAWSVFRLAGGPDTQYF.

This clone showed up just a few times. The chain links TRBV29-1 to TRBJ1-2; TRBD1 matches 9 bases. Germline CDR1 reads SQVTM; CDR2 reads ANQGSEA. The CDR3 spans 16 residues. Germline trimming cut 6 bases from V and 1 base from J; bases unmatched to any gene: 12. The CDR3 region is CSVPGQGSQFNYGYTF. CDR3 DNA: TGCAGCGTGCCGGGACAGGGATCCCAATTTAACTATGGCTACACCTTC.

This clone was counted between two and nine times. This sequence joins TRBV5-6 and TRBJ1-2; 7 positions match TRBD1. CDR1 is SGHDT, CDR2 YYEEEE, per germline. The CDR3 runs 13 residues. After removal of 3 bases from V and 4 bases from J, the junction contained 3 bases not matched to a gene. CDR3 region: CASSWGQIYGYTF. The CDR3 bases are TGTGCCAGCAGCTGGGGACAGATCTATGGCTACACCTTC.

This clone has a handful of counts. The chain has TRBV7-3 and TRBJ1-3, with unresolved D. Germline CDR1 and CDR2: SGHTA and FQGTGA. Between the trimmed V and J ends, which lost 5 bases and 3 bases, there was a span of 14 bases. The CDR3 is made up of 15 amino acids. Here the CDR3 DNA reads TGTGCCAGCAGCCCACCCCGTCCGATTGGAAACACCATATATTTT. This sequence encodes CASSPPRPIGNTIYF. The complete variable domain, with remaining parts taken from reference TRBV7-3 and TRBJ1-3, reads GAGVSQTPSNKVTEKGKYVELRCDPISGHTALYWYRQSLGQGPEFLIYFQGTGAADDSGLPNDRFFAVRPEGSVSTLKIQRTERGDSAVYLCASSPPRPIGNTIYFGEGSWLTVV.

This rearrangement joins TRBV7-3 to TRBJ2-2; 8 positions match TRBD1. This CDR3 comprises 15 residues. The junction had 7 bases not matched to a gene; V was cut back by 5 bases and J by 5 bases. CDR1 and CDR2 (germline): SGHTA, FQGTGA. The CDR3 DNA reads as TGTGCCAGCAGCCTCGACAGGGGTTCGACCGGGGAGCTGTTTTTT. The encoded protein is CASSLDRGSTGELFF.

The J gene is TRBJ2-6, the V gene TRBV14; no clear D gene. Trimming removed 4 bases at V and 0 bases at J, with 19 bases between. Germline V gene sequence: CDR1 SGHDN, CDR2 FVKESK. This CDR3 has 19 residues. CDR3 sequence: CASSPQPPQQRSGANVLTF. In DNA, the CDR3 is TGTGCCAGCAGCCCTCAACCACCCCAGCAACGCTCTGGGGCCAACGTCCTGACTTTC. Combining the CDR3 with reference TRBV14 and TRBJ2-6 gives the whole variable domain EAGVTQFPSHSVIEKGQTVTLRCDPISGHDNLYWYRRVMGKEIKFLLHFVKESKQDESGMPNNRFLAERTGGTYSTLKVQPAELEDSGVYFCASSPQPPQQRSGANVLTFGAGSRLTVL.

As concerns this clone: A read error is possible here, since a much larger clone lies one base away. The chain uses TRBV14 and TRBJ2-7; TRBD1 matches 8 bases. J gave up 3 bases and V 7 bases, and 5 bases lay outside the gene matches. Germline V gene lookup returns CDR1 SGHDN and CDR2 FVKESK. This CDR3 contains 13 residues. CDR3 sequence (DNA): TGTGCCAGCAACCCCGGACAGGGCTACGAGCAGTACTTC. Its protein product is CASNPGQGYEQYF.

The genes are TRBV5-1 and TRBJ2-4; no reliable D call. This CDR3 region has 15 residues. CDR1 is SGHRS, CDR2 YFSETQ, per germline. Trimming shortened V by 0 bases and J by 0 bases, and 7 bases separated the two germline ends. The CDR3 nucleotides are TGCGCCAGCAGCTTGGAAGATCTAGCCAAAAACATTCAGTACTTC. It yields the protein CASSLEDLAKNIQYF.